This T cell receptor beta chain was sequenced in a study of T cells in Graves' hyperthyroidism and ophthalmopathy. Study in general: Peripheral blood was acquired at first diagnosis, ahead of any therapy whatsoever.

The CDR3 runs 14 residues. The V gene end was trimmed by 0 bases and the J gene end by 5 bases; junction bases not matched to a gene: 6. The germline CDR1 and CDR2 sequences are DFQATT and SNEGSKA (reference sequence). The source material, RNA transcripts, was used to amplify TCR beta CDR3 regions. HTBI primers were used for first-round RT-PCR of the TCR CDR3. Each CDR3 protein gets one entry after TCRdb re-called the multiplex PCR reads with MiXCR. Of approximately 370,000 distinct CDR3 sequences listed, more than 12% are singletons. Researchers barred patients who had uncontrolled infection, other autoimmune disease, pregnancy or lactation. The authors obtained PBMCs from over 8.5 ml of fresh peripheral blood.

The sequencing input was blood. The receptor was derived from a woman in her thirties with Graves' hyperthyroidism. The chain recombines TRBV20-1 with TRBJ2-5, with 7 bases aligning to TRBD2. The CDR3 protein is CSARDSGGGETQYF. The CDR3 bases are TGCAGTGCTAGAGATAGTGGGGGGGGGGAGACCCAGTACTTC.